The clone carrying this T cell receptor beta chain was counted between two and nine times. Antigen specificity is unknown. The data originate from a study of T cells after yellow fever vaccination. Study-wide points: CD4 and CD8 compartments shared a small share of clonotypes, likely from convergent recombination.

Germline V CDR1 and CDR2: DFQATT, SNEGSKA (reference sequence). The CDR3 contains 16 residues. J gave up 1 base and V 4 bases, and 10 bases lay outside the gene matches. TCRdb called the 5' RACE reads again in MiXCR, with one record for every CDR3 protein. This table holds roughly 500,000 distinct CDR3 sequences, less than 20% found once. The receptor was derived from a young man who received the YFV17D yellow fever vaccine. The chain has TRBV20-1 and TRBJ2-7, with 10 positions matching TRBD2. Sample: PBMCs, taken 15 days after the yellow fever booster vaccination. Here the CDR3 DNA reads TGCAGTGCTAAAGATCACGGAGCGGGAGGGTCCTACGAGCAGTACTTC. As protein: CSAKDHGAGGSYEQYF.